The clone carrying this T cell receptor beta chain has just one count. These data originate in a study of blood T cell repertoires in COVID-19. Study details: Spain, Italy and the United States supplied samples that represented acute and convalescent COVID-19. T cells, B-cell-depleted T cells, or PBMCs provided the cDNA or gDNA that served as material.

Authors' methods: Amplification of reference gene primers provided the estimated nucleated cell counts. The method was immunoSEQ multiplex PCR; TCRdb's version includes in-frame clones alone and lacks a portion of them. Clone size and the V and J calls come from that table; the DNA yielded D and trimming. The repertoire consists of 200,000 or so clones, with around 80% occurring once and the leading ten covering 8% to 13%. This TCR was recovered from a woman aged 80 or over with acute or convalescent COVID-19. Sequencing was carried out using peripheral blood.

CDR3 residues: CASSVAGGASNTGELFF. The CDR3 DNA sequence: TGTGCCAGCAGCGTAGCTGGCGGGGCTTCGAACACCGGGGAGCTGTTTTTT. The rearrangement uses TRBV9 and TRBJ2-2; D may be TRBD2 (6 bases). The CDR3 runs 17 residues. In germline, CDR1 is SGDLS, CDR2 YYNGEE. Trimming left V 0 bases short and J 0 bases short, with 12 bases between.